The entry below gives a single T cell receptor (beta chain) sequence along with its context. Other nucleotide sequences in the sample specify the same CDR3. CDR3 length: 15 residues. V lost 2 bases and J 2 bases, leaving 11 bases between the germline ends. Germline CDR1 MGHRA, CDR2 YSYEKL. Healthy people donating bone marrow made up the donors. This sample was included in a study of cytomegalovirus exposure and HLA in healthy donors. Study-wide context: Among the approximately 400 genotyped donors, approximately 80% were placed in the Caucasian-associated ancestry cluster.

The PCR was carried out with 60 Vbeta primers and 13 Jbeta primers. Libraries were prepared by immunoSEQ multiplex PCR; TCRdb keeps only in-frame clonotypes and omits some of them. This sample has 150,000 to 200,000 clones; 73% occur once, and the top ten carry about 1.7%. The sequence was collected from a woman aged 25 to 39 in good health and CMV-seronegative. This chain joins TRBV4-1 and TRBJ2-3, with D maybe TRBD2 (6 bases). Sequencing input: PBMCs. The CDR3 coding sequence is TGCGCCAGCAGCCAATTTAGCGGATCCACAGATACGCAGTATTTT. Its protein product is CASSQFSGSTDTQYF.